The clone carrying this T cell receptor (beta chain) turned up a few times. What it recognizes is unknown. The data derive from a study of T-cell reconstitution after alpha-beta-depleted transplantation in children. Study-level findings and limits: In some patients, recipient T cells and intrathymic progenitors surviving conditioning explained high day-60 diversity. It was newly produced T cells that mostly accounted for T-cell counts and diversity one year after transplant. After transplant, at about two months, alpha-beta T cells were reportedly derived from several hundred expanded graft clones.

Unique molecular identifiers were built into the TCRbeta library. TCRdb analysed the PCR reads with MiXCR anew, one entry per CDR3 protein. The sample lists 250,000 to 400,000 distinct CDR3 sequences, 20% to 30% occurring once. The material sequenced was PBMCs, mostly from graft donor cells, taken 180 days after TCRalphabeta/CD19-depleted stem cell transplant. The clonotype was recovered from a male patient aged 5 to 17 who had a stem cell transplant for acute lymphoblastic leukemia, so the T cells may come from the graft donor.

The DNA for the CDR3 is TGTGCCAGCAGTTACGGGAGGGCCTACGAGCAGTACTTC. As protein: CASSYGRAYEQYF. The genes are TRBV6-6 and TRBJ2-7; 7 nucleotides align to TRBD2. The germline CDR1 and CDR2 sequences are MNHNY and SVGAGI (reference sequence). The CDR3 spans 13 residues. J was trimmed by 2 bases and V by 2 bases; bases with no gene match: 0.